This T cell receptor (beta chain) comes out of a study of response to subunit inactivated influenza vaccine. The ends were cut back, 2 bases at V and 8 bases at J, with 31 bases in the middle. The CDR3 runs 20 residues. One entry per CDR3 protein, called by TCRdb with MiXCR from the RT-PCR reads. The sample includes about 530,000 distinct CDR3 sequences, approximately 10% seen only once; the top ten take roughly 10%. Study-wide results and limits: That few new T cells are recruited by each seasonal influenza vaccination was the authors' suggestion.

The table lists this clonotype with many counts. Its target is not known. This clonotype originated in a man aged 45-65 years who received an inactivated influenza vaccine. The genes are TRBV12-3 or TRBV12-4 and TRBJ2-1; D ambiguous. The material was PBMCs from blood, obtained on the day of vaccination. CDR3 region: CASSLIAPPKGSTGSDEQFF. The DNA of the CDR3 is TGTGCCAGCAGTTTAATAGCCCCCCCAAAGGGATCCACCGGCAGCGATGAGCAGTTCTTC.